This T cell receptor beta chain comes out of a study of T cells in Graves' hyperthyroidism and ophthalmopathy. Study-wide results and caveats: Blood also carried most thyroid clonotypes expanded above 0.001.

RNA transcripts gave rise to amplified TCR beta CDR3 regions. HTBI primers drove first-round RT-PCR of the TCR CDR3. TCRdb independently ran MiXCR on the multiplex PCR reads; one entry per CDR3 protein. The table records fewer than 250,000 distinct CDR3 sequences, 15% to 20% of them present only once. With regard to this clonotype: Its target is unknown.

Graves' hyperthyroidism was deemed stable absent ophthalmopathy progression within 18 months. It was 8.5 to 10 ml of fresh peripheral blood that supplied the PBMCs. CDR1 is SGHTA, CDR2 FQGNSA, per germline. The CDR3 covers 12 residues. V was shortened by 4 bases and J by 5 bases, with 9 bases between the two germline ends. Material: blood. This sequence was found in a man aged 50 to 60 with Graves' hyperthyroidism. The chain links TRBV7-2 to TRBJ2-7; D might be TRBD1 or TRBD2, each matching 6 bases. CDR3 protein: CASSSGAHEQYF. Written as DNA, the CDR3 is TGTGCCAGCAGCTCGGGGGCCCACGAGCAGTACTTC.